The entry below describes one T cell receptor beta chain. This specimen belongs to a study of control samples from healthy donors and cancer patients. Only in-frame clones appear in the TCRdb table, and some are missing; sequencing was by immunoSEQ multiplex PCR. The sample includes approximately 99,000 clones, roughly 79% of them seen just once. The CDR3 sequence is 17 residues long. With V trimmed by 0 bases and J by 4 bases, 10 bases remained unmatched. The germline V gene encodes CDR1 SGHAT and CDR2 FQNNGV. Sequenced sample: blood. This TCR was recovered from a man younger than 35 in good health. The genes are TRBV11-2 and TRBJ1-1; 8 nucleotides match TRBD1. As DNA, the CDR3 is TGTGCCAGCAGCTTAGAGGCTTTCTACGACAGGGGCACTGAAGCTTTCTTT. Amino acid sequence: CASSLEAFYDRGTEAFF.